These 27 T cell receptor beta chains came from one sample sequenced in a study of beta chain features in type 1 diabetes. As every portion of the isolated RNA was reverse transcribed, the sequencing read expressed TCRB transcripts. Assay used: immunoSEQ multiplex PCR; TCRdb lists only in-frame clones, some missing. Among 900,000 or so clones listed, about 17% were seen once. The material sequenced was naive CD4+ T cells from blood. Receptor source: a woman between 18 and 29 years old in good health.

This clone came up a few times. The chain uses TRBV13 and TRBJ2-2; no clear D. The V gene's germline CDR1 is PRHDT and CDR2 FYEKMQ (reference sequence). Trimming removed 5 bases from V and 2 bases from J, with 15 bases in between. The CDR3 is 16 residues long. The CDR3 DNA is TGTGCCAGCAGCCCGAAAACACCCGTCAACACCGGGGAGCTGTTTTTT. It codes for CASSPKTPVNTGELFF.

This clone has a handful of counts. This chain uses TRBV5-4 with TRBJ2-5; D is ambiguous. The CDR3 length is 13 residues. Between the trimmed V and J ends, which lost 2 bases and 3 bases, there was a span of 8 bases. Germline values: CDR1 SGHNT, CDR2 YYREEE (reference sequence). This CDR3 reads CASSFASEETQYF. The CDR3 DNA sequence: TGTGCCAGCAGCTTTGCCTCGGAAGAGACCCAGTACTTC.

A remark on this clone: Other DNA sequences within the sample encode an identical CDR3. This rearrangement joins TRBV7-2 to TRBJ1-5; the match to TRBD1 covers 7 bases. The CDR3 is 14 amino acids. The germline CDR1 and CDR2 sequences are SGHTA and FQGNSA. V shed 2 bases and J 5 bases; nucleotides not matched to a gene: 3. This CDR3 is CASSLRQGDQPQHF. The CDR3 DNA is TGTGCCAGCAGCTTACGACAGGGTGATCAGCCCCAGCATTTT.

The V gene is TRBV18, the J gene TRBJ2-3, with a weak D call TRBD1 (6 bases). Germline V lookup: CDR1 KGHSH, CDR2 LQKENI. V lost 6 bases and J 2 bases, leaving 12 bases between the germline ends. This CDR3 contains 14 residues. CDR3 bases: TGTGCCAGCTCCCCCGGGACAACCACAGATACGCAGTATTTT. It codes for CASSPGTTTDTQYF.

A few counts support this clone. The gene calls are TRBV29-1 and TRBJ2-1; 7 bases align to TRBD2. V was pared by 4 bases and J by 4 bases, with 10 bases of the junction left unmatched. The CDR3 spans 15 residues. Per the germline V gene, CDR1 is SQVTM and CDR2 is ANQGSEA. In DNA form, the CDR3 reads TGCAGCGTTGGACCCCTAGCGGCCCTTTACAATGAGCAGTTCTTC. Its protein product is CSVGPLAALYNEQFF.

CDR3 sequence (DNA): TGTGCCAGCAGCCTTCTGGGGAGAGATGAGCAGTTCTTC. Amino acids: CASSLLGRDEQFF. The chain links TRBV7-2 to TRBJ2-1; the D gene is possibly TRBD2 (5 bases). V was clipped by 5 bases and J by 8 bases, with 13 bases between them. Germline lookup yields CDR1 SGHTA and CDR2 FQGNSA. The CDR3 spans 13 residues.

The chain joins TRBV5-6 to TRBJ2-7; no firm D call. The CDR3 extends over 14 amino acids. Germline V CDR1 and CDR2: SGHDT, YYEEEE. Trimming shortened V by 3 bases and J by 1 base, and 11 bases separated the two germline ends. CDR3 in amino acids: CASSSDLGSYEQYF. The CDR3 region has the DNA TGTGCCAGCAGCTCCGACCTGGGGTCCTACGAGCAGTACTTC.

This clone was seen only a few times. V usage is TRBV4-3 and J usage is TRBJ2-1, with D perhaps TRBD2 (5 bases). The CDR3 totals 15 residues. Germline loops: CDR1 LGHNA, CDR2 YSLEER. The germline V and J ends were trimmed by 5 bases and 0 bases, with 11 bases remaining between them. The CDR3 is CASSVGVSSYNEQFF. The CDR3 coding sequence is TGCGCCAGCAGCGTCGGGGTAAGCTCCTACAATGAGCAGTTCTTC.

The chain couples TRBV6-6 to TRBJ2-1; TRBD2 matches 15 bases. CDR1 and CDR2 (germline): MNHNY, SVGAGI (reference sequence). The ends lost 2 bases at V and 10 bases at J; junction bases unmatched: 3. The CDR3 runs 15 residues. Written as DNA, the CDR3 is TGTGCCAGCAGTTACAGGACTAGCGGGAGGGGCGAGCAGTTCTTC. It translates to CASSYRTSGRGEQFF.

The J gene is TRBJ2-5, the V gene TRBV5-1; tentatively, D is TRBD2 (6 bases). The CDR3 totals 14 residues. CDR1 is SGHRS, CDR2 YFSETQ, per germline. The V gene lost 3 bases and the J gene lost 2 bases, with 11 bases spanning the gap. The CDR3 sequence is CASSSLSGQETQYF. CDR3 DNA: TGCGCCAGCAGCTCCCTTAGCGGACAAGAGACCCAGTACTTC.

The chain uses TRBV7-2 and TRBJ2-3, with D possibly TRBD2 on 5 matching bases. The V gene's germline CDR1 is SGHTA and CDR2 FQGNSA. This CDR3 is 14 amino acids long. V was pared by 1 base and J by 4 bases, with 9 bases between. The CDR3 DNA sequence: TGTGCCAGCAGCTTAGTCAGAGCGGCAGATACGCAGTATTTT. Encoded protein: CASSLVRAADTQYF.

This clone was detected only a few times. The same CDR3 can be traced to other DNA sequences in this sample. The V call is TRBV28, the J call TRBJ2-5, with D hard to call. The germline V gene encodes CDR1 MDHEN and CDR2 SYDVKM. The CDR3 is 12 amino acids. Trimming cost V 5 bases and J 5 bases, with 9 bases left between them. The CDR3 is CASSSSRETQYF. The CDR3, as DNA: TGTGCCAGCAGTAGCTCCAGGGAGACCCAGTACTTC.

This clone was seen a few times. The chain uses TRBV5-1 and TRBJ2-5; D is undetermined. CDR3 length equals 15 residues. Between the trimmed V and J ends, which lost 0 bases and 5 bases, there was a span of 14 bases. Germline CDR1 and CDR2: SGHRS and YFSETQ. The DNA for the CDR3 is TGCGCCAGCAGCTTGGAGGGTAGTTTCGGGGAGACCCAGTACTTC. It translates to CASSLEGSFGETQYF.

V and J are TRBV6-5 and TRBJ2-7; D might be TRBD2 (6 bases). Germline V gene lookup returns CDR1 MNHEY and CDR2 SVGAGI. This CDR3 is built from 14 residues. The V end lost 6 bases, the J end lost 4 bases, and 16 bases lay between the germline ends. The CDR3 DNA is TGTGCCAGCAGCTTGGAGGGGCGATCATACGAGCAGTACTTC. It is translated as CASSLEGRSYEQYF.

This clone was found a few times. The rearrangement joins TRBV7-6 to TRBJ2-5; 7 bases map to TRBD2. This CDR3 has 15 residues. CDR1 is SGHVS, CDR2 FNYEAQ, per germline. With V trimmed by 5 bases and J by 4 bases, 10 bases remained unmatched. CDR3 in DNA: TGTGCCAGCAGCGCCCAAAGGGGAGGGTCAGAGACCCAGTACTTC. Encoded protein: CASSAQRGGSETQYF.

The rearrangement joins TRBV5-4 to TRBJ2-3, with a tentative D call TRBD2 (7 bases). Germline V lookup: CDR1 SGHNT, CDR2 YYREEE (reference sequence). CDR3 size: 16 residues. Trimming pared 4 bases from V and 3 bases from J, leaving 18 bases between. The CDR3 coding sequence is TGTGCCAGCAGCATGGGGGGGGCCAGCGGGACAGATACGCAGTATTTT. Its protein is CASSMGGASGTDTQYF.

This clone was found a few times. The gene calls are TRBV27 and TRBJ2-3; D gene uncertain. Germline values: CDR1 MNHEY, CDR2 SMNVEV (reference sequence). This CDR3 contains 15 residues. V lost 3 bases and J lost 1, with 11 bases in between. CDR3 sequence reads: CASSFTVDGTDTQYF. The DNA of the CDR3 is TGTGCCAGCAGTTTTACAGTGGATGGCACAGATACGCAGTATTTT.

This clone was seen a few times. The V gene is TRBV21-1, the J gene TRBJ2-7; the tabulated D call, TRBD2, remains unverified against the DNA. TRBV21-1 is given as a pseudogene. The CDR3 is made up of 16 amino acids. For the CDR3, the DNA is TGTGCCAGCAGCAAAGAGATGGGCGGGAGGGCCCACGAGCAGTACTTC. This encodes CASSKEMGGRAHEQYF.

V gene TRBV25-1 combines with J gene TRBJ1-3; no clear D. The V end lost 4 bases, the J end lost 0 bases, and 10 bases lay between the germline ends. CDR1 is MGHDK and CDR2 is SYGVNS in the germline V gene. The CDR3 sequence is 15 residues long. The CDR3 here is CASSGGGSSGNTIYF. CDR3 sequence (DNA): TGTGCCAGCAGTGGGGGAGGCAGCTCTGGAAACACCATATATTTT.

The genes are TRBV30 and TRBJ2-4; D is unresolved. Germline CDR1 and CDR2: GTSNPN and SVGIG (reference sequence). CDR3 size: 16 residues. V lost 0 bases to trimming and J lost 0 bases, with 12 bases between them. The CDR3 is CAWSVTHLLAKNIQYF. CDR3 DNA: TGTGCCTGGAGTGTAACTCATCTCCTAGCCAAAAACATTCAGTACTTC.

CDR3 amino acids: CASSGGFGLSDEQYF. CDR3 in DNA: TGTGCCAGCAGCGGAGGGTTTGGGTTATCAGACGAGCAGTACTTC. The rearrangement joins TRBV9 to TRBJ2-7, with D maybe TRBD2 (5 bases). V was shortened by 3 bases and J by 5 bases, with 18 bases between the two germline ends. Germline V gives CDR1 SGDLS, CDR2 YYNGEE. The CDR3 has 15 amino acids.

This clone was seen a handful of times. This chain links TRBV2 with TRBJ2-3; no reliable D call. CDR1 is SNHLY, CDR2 FYNNEI, per germline. The CDR3 runs to 13 residues. V lost 3 bases, J lost 4 bases, and 8 bases lay in between. The CDR3 loop reads CASSDLRADTQYF. CDR3 DNA sequence: TGTGCCAGCAGTGACTTAAGGGCAGATACGCAGTATTTT.

This clone was recorded a few times. The rearrangement uses TRBV7-6 and TRBJ1-1; D is ambiguous. Germline V gene sequence: CDR1 SGHVS, CDR2 FNYEAQ. The CDR3 consists of 12 residues. Trimming stripped 5 bases from V and 1 base from J, with 5 bases between. Here the CDR3 reads CASSRGNTEAFF. The CDR3, as DNA: TGTGCCAGCAGCCGCGGGAACACTGAAGCTTTCTTT. Drawing the rest from reference TRBV7-6 and TRBJ1-1, the complete variable domain is GAGVSQSPRYKVTKRGQDVALRCDPISGHVSLYWYRQALGQGPEFLTYFNYEAQQDKSGLPNDRFSAERPEGSISTLTIQRTEQRDSAMYRCASSRGNTEAFFGQGTRLTVV.

J is TRBJ2-7 and V is TRBV18; no firm D call. V was cut by 6 bases and J by 2 bases, with 14 bases left in between. Germline V gene data show CDR1 as KGHSH and CDR2 as LQKENI. The CDR3 sequence is 14 residues long. This CDR3 reads CASSRGIGTYEQYF. The CDR3 DNA sequence: TGTGCCAGCTCCCGCGGTATAGGGACCTACGAGCAGTACTTC.

This clone was detected a few times. The V gene is TRBV6-5, the J gene TRBJ1-3; no clear D. The CDR3 loop spans 14 amino acids. The V and J ends lost 4 bases and 0 bases respectively, with 7 bases between them. The V gene's germline CDR1 is MNHEY and CDR2 SVGAGI. The CDR3: CASSSAYSGNTIYF. DNA for the CDR3: TGTGCCAGCAGTTCAGCCTACTCTGGAAACACCATATATTTT.

The gene calls are TRBV4-3 and TRBJ2-7; D perhaps matches TRBD1 (6 bases). There are 16 residues in the CDR3. The germline V and J ends were trimmed by 0 bases and 3 bases, with 15 bases remaining between them. In germline, CDR1 is LGHNA, CDR2 YSLEER. CDR3 amino acids: CASSQDGTLGSYEQYF. In nucleotides, the CDR3 is TGCGCCAGCAGCCAAGACGGGACACTCGGAAGCTACGAGCAGTACTTC.

The chain couples TRBV5-1 to TRBJ2-7, with TRBD2 matching 7 bases. V was clipped by 0 bases and J by 1 base; unmatched bases: 10. CDR3 size: 17 residues. Germline V gene lookup returns CDR1 SGHRS and CDR2 YFSETQ. CDR3 residues: CASSLAAGASGSYEQYF. The DNA for the CDR3 is TGCGCCAGCAGCTTGGCCGCAGGTGCTAGCGGATCCTACGAGCAGTACTTC. The variable domain in full, with the rest retrieved from reference TRBV5-1 and TRBJ2-7, is KAGVTQTPRYLIKTRGQQVTLSCSPISGHRSVSWYQQTPGQGLQFLFEYFSETQRNKGNFPGRFSGRQFSNSRSEMNVSTLELGDSALYLCASSLAAGASGSYEQYFGPGTRLTVT.